This TCR beta chain was profiled in a study of shared clonotypes between healthy human individuals. Naivety among CD8 cells was defined by CD45RO negativity and positive CCR7 selection, thereby excluding terminally differentiated effector memory CD45RA+ cells. There were no recent acute infections or vaccinations among the donors, who were healthy HIV-negative adults. This clone came up a few times. No antigen is known for it. The method was immunoSEQ multiplex PCR; TCRdb's version includes in-frame clones alone and lacks a portion of them. The sample holds under 700,000 clones, 85% to 95% seen once. Trimming left V 2 bases short and J 6 bases short, with 7 bases between. Per the germline V gene, CDR1 is SNHLY and CDR2 is FYNNEI. This CDR3 has 13 residues. Broader study findings: Incompleteness in sorted-subset sequencing, despite large depth, was shown by rarefaction.

The source is a woman in her thirties in good health. The chain carries TRBV2 and TRBJ2-2, with a tentative D call TRBD1 (5 bases). What was sequenced was naive CD8+ T cells sorted from blood. The CDR3 loop is CASSEWGAGELFF. The CDR3, as DNA: TGTGCCAGCAGTGAATGGGGCGCCGGGGAGCTGTTTTTT.